This record concerns one TCR beta chain sequence. Its antigen is still unknown. Assay: immunoSEQ multiplex PCR; the TCRdb copy retains only in-frame clones and omits some. This sample has around 180,000 clones, with more than 70% found just once. The data belong to a study of cytomegalovirus exposure and HLA in healthy donors. General study results and limits: The study recorded 150 to 200 TCR beta chains that were cytomegalovirus-associated. High sensitivity and specificity were reportedly achieved when the classifier diagnosed cytomegalovirus status.

Sequenced input: PBMCs. The TCR was taken from a woman aged 18-29 years in good health and CMV-seronegative.

The CDR3 DNA is TGTGCCAGCGCACCGACAGGGGTAATGAACACTGAAGCTTTCTTT. It encodes CASAPTGVMNTEAFF. The chain uses TRBV6-5 and TRBJ1-1; 8 bases align to TRBD1. Germline CDR1 is MNHEY and CDR2 is SVGAGI. Germline trimming cut 8 bases from V and 0 bases from J; bases unmatched to any gene: 8. This CDR3 region has 15 residues.